This T cell receptor beta chain was profiled in a study of blood T cell repertoires in COVID-19. V lost 6 bases to trimming and J lost 0 bases, with 14 bases between them. CDR1 and CDR2 from the germline V gene are SQVTM and ANQGSEA. The CDR3 is 14 amino acids. Method: immunoSEQ multiplex PCR; TCRdb's copy keeps in-frame clones and lacks some. The top ten hold approximately 7.2% of the sample, which has roughly 230,000 clones, 87% seen once. Source material: PBMCs or T cells enriched from blood (not recorded which). The chain couples TRBV29-1 to TRBJ1-1; D is uncertain. The TCR was taken from a man aged 25 to 45 in a cohort exposed to, infected with or recovered from COVID-19 (not recorded which). CDR3 region: CSVRELSMNTEAFF. Here the CDR3 DNA reads TGCAGCGTCCGGGAGCTATCGATGAACACTGAAGCTTTCTTT.